Reported below is one T cell receptor beta chain. Its antigen is not known. These data originate in a study of beta chain features in type 1 diabetes. The overall study: The patient and healthy donor groups were comparable for age, gender and cell yields. Study-level points and caveats: Cells carrying high TCR expression could end up over-represented when cDNA is sequenced. PCR could preferentially amplify shorter templates, alike in patients and controls. More deletions and fewer insertions at VDJ junctions were found in patients with type 1 diabetes.

The entirety of the isolated RNA underwent reverse transcription, so expressed TCRB transcripts were sequenced. TCRdb's table, derived via immunoSEQ multiplex PCR, lists solely in-frame clones and lacks some. Seen here are roughly 310,000 clones, approximately 11% observed once, and the top ten hold just over 0.015%. Material: naive CD4+ T cells from blood. The source is a woman in her twenties or thirties in good health.

In DNA, the CDR3 is TGCAGCGTTGATAGGCTAGCAGTCAGCAATGAGCAGTTCTTC. Amino acid sequence: CSVDRLAVSNEQFF. This rearrangement joins TRBV29-1 to TRBJ2-1, with D tentatively TRBD2 (5 bases). CDR1 and CDR2 from the germline V gene are SQVTM and ANQGSEA. V was pared by 3 bases and J by 6 bases, with 15 bases between. This CDR3 region has 14 residues.